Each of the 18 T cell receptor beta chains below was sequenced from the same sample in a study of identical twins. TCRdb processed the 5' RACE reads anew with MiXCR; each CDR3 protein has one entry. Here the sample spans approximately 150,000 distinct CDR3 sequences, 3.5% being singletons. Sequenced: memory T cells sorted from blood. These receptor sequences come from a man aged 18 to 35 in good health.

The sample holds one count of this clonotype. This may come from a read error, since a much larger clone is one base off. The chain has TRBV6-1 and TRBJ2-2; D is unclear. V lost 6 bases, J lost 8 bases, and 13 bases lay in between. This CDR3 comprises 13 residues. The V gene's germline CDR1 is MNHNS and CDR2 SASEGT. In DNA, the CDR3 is TGTGCCAGCAGCCGCGCAAGGGTAGGGGAGCTGTTTTTT. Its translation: CASSRARVGELFF.

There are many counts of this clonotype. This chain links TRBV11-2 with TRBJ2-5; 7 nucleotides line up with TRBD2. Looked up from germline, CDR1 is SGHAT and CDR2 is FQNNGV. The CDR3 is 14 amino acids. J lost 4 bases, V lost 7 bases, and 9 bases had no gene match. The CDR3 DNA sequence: TGTGCCAGCAAGGTCCGGCGGGAGTTAGAGACCCAGTACTTC. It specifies CASKVRRELETQYF.

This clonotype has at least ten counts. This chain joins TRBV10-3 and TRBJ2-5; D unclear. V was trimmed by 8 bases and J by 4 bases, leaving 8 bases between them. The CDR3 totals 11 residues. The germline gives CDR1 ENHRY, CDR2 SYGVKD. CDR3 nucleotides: TGTGCCATCTCGGACCGAGAGACCCAGTACTTC. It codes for CAISDRETQYF.

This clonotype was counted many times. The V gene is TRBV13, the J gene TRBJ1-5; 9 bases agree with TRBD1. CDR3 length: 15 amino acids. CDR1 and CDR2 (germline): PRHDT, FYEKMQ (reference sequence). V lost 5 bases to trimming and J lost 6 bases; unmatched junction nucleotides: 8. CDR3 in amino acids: CASSLTGGRGQPQHF. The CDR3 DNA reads TGTGCCAGCAGCCTAACAGGGGGCAGGGGTCAGCCCCAGCATTTT.

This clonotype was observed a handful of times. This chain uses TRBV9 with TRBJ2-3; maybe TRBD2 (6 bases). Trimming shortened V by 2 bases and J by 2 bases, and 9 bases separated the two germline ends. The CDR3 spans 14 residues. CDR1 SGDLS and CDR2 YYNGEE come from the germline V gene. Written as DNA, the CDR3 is TGTGCCAGCAGCGTGGGACTTACCACAGATACGCAGTATTTT. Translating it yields CASSVGLTTDTQYF.

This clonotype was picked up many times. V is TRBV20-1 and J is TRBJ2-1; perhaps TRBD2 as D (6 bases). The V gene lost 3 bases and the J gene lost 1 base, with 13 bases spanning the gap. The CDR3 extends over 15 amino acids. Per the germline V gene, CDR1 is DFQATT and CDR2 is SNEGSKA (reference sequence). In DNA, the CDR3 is TGCAGTGCTAGGGAGGGACGAAGGTCCTACAATGAGCAGTTCTTC. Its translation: CSAREGRRSYNEQFF.

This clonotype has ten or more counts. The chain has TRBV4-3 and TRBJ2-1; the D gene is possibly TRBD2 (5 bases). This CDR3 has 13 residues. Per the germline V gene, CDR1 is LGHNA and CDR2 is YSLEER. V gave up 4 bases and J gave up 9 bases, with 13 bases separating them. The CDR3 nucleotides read TGCGCCAGCAGCCGCCAACTAGGCGCTGAGCAGTTCTTC. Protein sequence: CASSRQLGAEQFF.

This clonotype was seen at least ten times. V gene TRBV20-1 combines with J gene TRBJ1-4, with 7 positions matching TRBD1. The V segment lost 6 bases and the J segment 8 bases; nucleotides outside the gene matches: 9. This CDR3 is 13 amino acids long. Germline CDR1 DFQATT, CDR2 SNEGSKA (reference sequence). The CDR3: CSAGVGGREKLFF. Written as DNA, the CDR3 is TGCAGTGCCGGGGTAGGGGGCCGGGAAAAACTGTTTTTT.

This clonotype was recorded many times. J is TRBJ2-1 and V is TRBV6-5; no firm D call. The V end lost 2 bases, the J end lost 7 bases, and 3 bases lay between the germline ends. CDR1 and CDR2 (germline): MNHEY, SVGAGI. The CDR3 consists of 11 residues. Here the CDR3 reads CASSYRNEQFF. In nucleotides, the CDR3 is TGTGCCAGCAGTTACAGGAATGAGCAGTTCTTC.

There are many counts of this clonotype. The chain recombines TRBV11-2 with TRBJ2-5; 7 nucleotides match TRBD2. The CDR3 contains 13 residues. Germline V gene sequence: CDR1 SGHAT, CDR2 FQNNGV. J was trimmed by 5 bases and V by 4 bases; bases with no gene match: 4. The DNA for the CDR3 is TGTGCCAGCAGCTGGGGGGGAGCGGAGACCCAGTACTTC. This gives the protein CASSWGGAETQYF.

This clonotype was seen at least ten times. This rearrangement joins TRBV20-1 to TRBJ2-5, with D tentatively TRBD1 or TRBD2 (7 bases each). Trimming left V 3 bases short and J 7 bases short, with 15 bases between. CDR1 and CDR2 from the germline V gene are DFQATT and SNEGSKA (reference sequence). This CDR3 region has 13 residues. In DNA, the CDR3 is TGCAGTGCTAGTTTTCAGGGGGAGGGGACCCAGTACTTC. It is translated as CSASFQGEGTQYF.

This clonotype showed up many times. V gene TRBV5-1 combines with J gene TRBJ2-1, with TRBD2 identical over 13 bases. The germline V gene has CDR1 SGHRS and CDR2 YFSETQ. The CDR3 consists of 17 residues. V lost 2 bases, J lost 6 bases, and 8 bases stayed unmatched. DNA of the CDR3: TGCGCCAGCAGCTTCCAGGGGGGACTAGCGGGATTCAATGAGCAGTTCTTC. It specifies CASSFQGGLAGFNEQFF.

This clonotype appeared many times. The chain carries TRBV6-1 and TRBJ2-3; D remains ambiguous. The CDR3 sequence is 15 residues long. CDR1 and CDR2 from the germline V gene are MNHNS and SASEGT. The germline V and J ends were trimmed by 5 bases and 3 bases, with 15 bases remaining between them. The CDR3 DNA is TGTGCCAGCAGTAGGAGCTCGATGGGGACAGATACGCAGTATTTT. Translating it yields CASSRSSMGTDTQYF.

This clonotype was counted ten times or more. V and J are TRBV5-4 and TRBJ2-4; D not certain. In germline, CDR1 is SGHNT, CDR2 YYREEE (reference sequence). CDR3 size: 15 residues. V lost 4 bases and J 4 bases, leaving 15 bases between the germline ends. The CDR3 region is CASSTPRGSKNIQYF. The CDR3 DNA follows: TGTGCCAGCAGCACCCCGCGTGGCTCTAAAAACATTCAGTACTTC.

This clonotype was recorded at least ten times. CDR3 sequence: CASSLGYTQNTEAFF. The CDR3 DNA is TGCGCCAGCAGCTTGGGTTACACCCAGAACACTGAAGCTTTCTTT. The rearrangement joins TRBV5-1 to TRBJ1-1, with D uncertain. The CDR3 contains 15 residues. Germline assignment: CDR1 SGHRS and CDR2 YFSETQ. Deletions cut 0 bases from V and 1 base from J, with 10 bases between. The full variable domain, in which reference TRBV5-1 and TRBJ1-1 provide the parts outside the CDR3, is KAGVTQTPRYLIKTRGQQVTLSCSPISGHRSVSWYQQTPGQGLQFLFEYFSETQRNKGNFPGRFSGRQFSNSRSEMNVSTLELGDSALYLCASSLGYTQNTEAFFGQGTRLTVV.

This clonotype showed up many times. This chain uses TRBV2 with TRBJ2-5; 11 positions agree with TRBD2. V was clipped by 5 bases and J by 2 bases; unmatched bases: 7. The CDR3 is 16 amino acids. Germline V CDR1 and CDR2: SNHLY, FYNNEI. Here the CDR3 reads CASSWGTSGSQETQYF. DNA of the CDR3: TGTGCCAGCAGTTGGGGGACTAGCGGTTCTCAAGAGACCCAGTACTTC.

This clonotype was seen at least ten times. The CDR3 region has the DNA TGTGCCAGCAGTTCAGGGACAGGGGGAAGTTCACCCCTCCACTTT. Amino acid sequence: CASSSGTGGSSPLHF. The genes are TRBV12-3 or TRBV12-4 and TRBJ1-6, with 11 bases matching TRBD1. The CDR3 has 15 residues. V was pared by 4 bases and J by 9 bases, with 5 bases of the junction left unmatched.

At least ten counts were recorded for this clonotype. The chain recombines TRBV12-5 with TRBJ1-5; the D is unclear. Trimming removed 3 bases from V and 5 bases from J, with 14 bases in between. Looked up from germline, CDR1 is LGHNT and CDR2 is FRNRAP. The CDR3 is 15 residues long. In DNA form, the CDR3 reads TGTGCTAGTGGTTTTGCCCAAACCTTATATCAGCCCCAGCATTTT. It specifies CASGFAQTLYQPQHF.